The present TCR beta chain was sequenced within a study of OX40 agonist ivuxolimab in advanced cancers. Study background: Each patient was given ivuxolimab into a vein every 2 weeks, at 0.01 to 10 mg/kg. Findings of the study overall: CD8+ T cells (on average) carried more expanded clones than CD4+ T cells. Patients who responded partially at 0.1-3.0 mg/kg showed clonal expansion ranking among the lowest.

Method: immunoSEQ multiplex PCR; TCRdb's copy keeps in-frame clones and lacks some. The sample has about 83,000 clones; roughly 88% are singletons. About this clone: No antigen is known for it. An end of the junction does not agree with germline; a read error may underlie this.

Germline V gives CDR1 MNHNS, CDR2 SASEGT. The CDR3 contains 16 residues. The receptor was derived from an adult with an advanced solid tumor such as melanoma, head and neck, liver or kidney cancer. The chain recombines TRBV6-1 with TRBJ1-2, with D perhaps matching TRBD1 (6 bases). The source was CD4+ or CD8+ T cells sorted from blood, collected in a trial of the OX40 agonist ivuxolimab. The CDR3 DNA is TGTGCCAGCAGCGAAGAGCTACAGGGTATTAACTATGGCTACACCTTC. It codes for CASSEELQGINYGYTF.